The rows below give T cell receptor beta chains drawn from one sample of a study of blood T cell repertoires in COVID-19. Produced via immunoSEQ multiplex PCR; TCRdb's table is partial and in-frame only. The sample records about 120,000 clones, about 86% being singletons. Sample: peripheral blood. These receptors originate from a woman between 45 and 65 years old with active or convalescent COVID-19. CDR3s include the opening cysteine and the closing phenylalanine or tryptophan. The D gene is left open where the match is weak. Clone size is not always given. Where it is, it says once, few, many or a class for expanded clones.

TRBJ2-5 | TRBV3-1/TRBV3-2 | TRBD1 | - | 16 | TGTGCCAGCAGCCGACCCGGACAGGGACGAGGAGAGACCCAGTACTTC | CASSRPGQGRGETQYF
TRBJ1-1 | TRBV30 | TRBD1 | - | 12 | TGTGCCTGGAGTTCCCGACAGGGAGTCGCTTTCTTT | CAWSSRQGVAFF
TRBJ2-7 | TRBV19 | - | - | 14 | TGTGCCAGTAGCCCGGGTGGCGGGGCCTACGAGCAGTACTTC | CASSPGGGAYEQYF
TRBJ2-5 | TRBV20-1 | - | once | 11 | TGCAGTGCTAAACCCAGTGAGGCCCAGTACTTC | CSAKPSEAQYF
TRBJ1-3 | TRBV6-5 | TRBD1 | - | 14 | TGTGCCAGCAGTCGGACAGGGGGCGCAAACACCATATATTTT | CASSRTGGANTIYF
TRBJ1-5 | TRBV5-8 | TRBD1 | - | 17 | TGTGCCAGCAGCCCCCCCCCGACAGGGAGAAGCAATCAGCCCCAGCATTTT | CASSPPPTGRSNQPQHF
TRBJ2-3 | TRBV6-2/TRBV6-3 | - | - | 16 | TGTGCCAGCAGTTACTCACTTCCGGGAGGCACAGATACGCAGTATTTT | CASSYSLPGGTDTQYF
TRBJ2-1 | TRBV28 | TRBD2 | - | 17 | TGTGCCAGCAGTTTACCGGGACTAGCGCCTTCCTACAATGAGCAGTTCTTC | CASSLPGLAPSYNEQFF
TRBJ1-2 | TRBV27 | - | - | 15 | TGTGCCAGCAGTTCGTCGGGCCAGGGTGGGGGGAGCTACACCTTC | CASSSSGQGGGSYTF
TRBJ2-7 | TRBV3-1/TRBV3-2 | TRBD2 | - | 16 | TGTGCCAGTAGATTTTCCGCGGGAGGGCCTATGGCCGAGCAGTACTTC | CASRFSAGGPMAEQYF
TRBJ1-4 | TRBV19 | - | - | 14 | TGTGCCAGTAGTGTAACAGCAACTAATGAAAAACTGTTTTTT | CASSVTATNEKLFF
TRBJ2-6 | TRBV7-6 | - | - | 17 | TGTGCCAGCAGCTTCCAGACAGAGTTCTCTGGGGCCAACGTCCTGACTTTC | CASSFQTEFSGANVLTF
TRBJ1-5 | TRBV19 | TRBD1 | - | 16 | TGTGCCAGTAGTATTCAGGGGGGAGTGAGGTTCCAGCCCCAGCATTTT | CASSIQGGVRFQPQHF